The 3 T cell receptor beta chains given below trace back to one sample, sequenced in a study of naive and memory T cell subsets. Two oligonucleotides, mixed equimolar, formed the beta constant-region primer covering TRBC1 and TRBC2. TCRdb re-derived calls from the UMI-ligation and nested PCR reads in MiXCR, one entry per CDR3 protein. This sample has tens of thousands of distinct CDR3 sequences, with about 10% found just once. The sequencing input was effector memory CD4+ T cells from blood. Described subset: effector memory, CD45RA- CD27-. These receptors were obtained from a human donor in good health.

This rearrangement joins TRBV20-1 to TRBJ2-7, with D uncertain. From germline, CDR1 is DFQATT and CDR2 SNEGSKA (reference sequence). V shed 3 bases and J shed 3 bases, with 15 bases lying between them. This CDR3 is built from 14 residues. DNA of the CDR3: TGCAGTGCTAGGCACCCAGCGCTATTCTACGAGCAGTACTTC. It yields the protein CSARHPALFYEQYF.

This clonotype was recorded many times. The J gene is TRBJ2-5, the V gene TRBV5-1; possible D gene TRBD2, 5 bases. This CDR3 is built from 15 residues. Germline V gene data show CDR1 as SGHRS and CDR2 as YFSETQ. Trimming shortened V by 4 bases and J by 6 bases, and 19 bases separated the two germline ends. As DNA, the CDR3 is TGCGCCAGCAGCCCGGCCGGGCCCCGAGGGCAGACCCAGTACTTC. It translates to CASSPAGPRGQTQYF.

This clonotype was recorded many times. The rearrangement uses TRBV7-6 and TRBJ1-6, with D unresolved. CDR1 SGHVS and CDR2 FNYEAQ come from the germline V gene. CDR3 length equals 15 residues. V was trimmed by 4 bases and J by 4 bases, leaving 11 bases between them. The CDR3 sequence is CASSSTGIYNSPLHF. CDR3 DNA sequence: TGTGCCAGCAGCTCTACCGGGATATATAATTCACCCCTCCACTTT. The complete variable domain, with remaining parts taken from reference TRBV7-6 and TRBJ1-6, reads GAGVSQSPRYKVTKRGQDVALRCDPISGHVSLYWYRQALGQGPEFLTYFNYEAQQDKSGLPNDRFSAERPEGSISTLTIQRTEQRDSAMYRCASSSTGIYNSPLHFGNGTRLTVT.